This T cell receptor beta chain stems from a study of OX40 agonist ivuxolimab in advanced cancers. Study summary: Ivuxolimab was administered intravenously to patients at 0.01 to 10 mg/kg every 2 weeks.

Points on this clone: The antigen remains unidentified.

CDR1 and CDR2 from the germline V gene are MNHEY and SMNVEV (reference sequence). The CDR3 spans 14 residues. V shed 3 bases, J shed 3 bases, and the junction held 5 bases outside the gene matches. Study outcomes and limitations: Expanded clones belonging to CD8+ T cells outnumbered, on average, those of CD4+.

Profiled with immunoSEQ multiplex PCR; TCRdb holds only in-frame clones, not every one. The sample includes some 76,000 clones, roughly 92% of them seen just once. This chain connects TRBV27 to TRBJ2-7, with TRBD2 matching over 7 bases. This material consisted of CD4+ or CD8+ T cells sorted from blood, taken in a trial of the OX40 agonist ivuxolimab. This clonotype was obtained from an adult with an advanced solid tumor such as melanoma, head and neck, liver or kidney cancer. The CDR3 here is CASSFSGGRYEQYF. DNA for the CDR3: TGTGCCAGCAGTTTTTCGGGAGGTCGCTACGAGCAGTACTTC.